These T cell receptor beta chains were read from a single sample in a study of Graves' ophthalmopathy and Graves' hyperthyroidism. Each CDR3 protein is one row after TCRdb ran MiXCR on the multiplex PCR reads. This table has 650,000 to 800,000 distinct CDR3 sequences, about 38% appearing once. Sequenced sample: peripheral blood. These TCRs come from an adult man with Graves' ophthalmopathy. CDR3s include the opening cysteine and the closing phenylalanine or tryptophan. A D gene is named only where the DNA matches it firmly. The size field is filled for only some rows; it gives once, few, many or a size class.

>TRBJ1-5|.|TRBV10-3|.
CAISESGGSNQPQHF
TGTGCCATCAGTGAGTCTGGGGGTAGCAATCAGCCCCAGCATTTT
>TRBJ2-5|.|TRBV5-1|TRBD1
CASSGHSGERGPGETQYF
TGCGCCAGCAGCGGCCACAGTGGGGAAAGGGGGCCAGGAGAGACCCAGTACTTC
>TRBJ2-5|.|TRBV2|TRBD2
CASSGLAGGVVETQYF
TGTGCCAGCAGTGGACTAGCGGGGGGAGTTGTGGAGACCCAGTACTTC
>TRBJ2-7|many|TRBV2|TRBD1
CASRADRAGEQYF
TGTGCCAGCAGGGCCGACAGGGCGGGTGAGCAGTACTTC
>TRBJ1-4|many|TRBV29-1|TRBD1
CSAMTGGGEKLFF
TGCAGCGCTATGACAGGGGGTGGTGAAAAACTGTTTTTT
>TRBJ2-5|few|TRBV7-2|.
CASSPWPPPETQYF
TGTGCCAGCAGTCCCTGGCCCCCTCCGGAGACCCAGTACTTC
>TRBJ1-5|many|TRBV19|TRBD1
CATQTGVEQPQHF
TGTGCCACCCAGACAGGGGTTGAGCAGCCCCAGCATTTT
>TRBJ1-1|once|TRBV6-5|TRBD1
CASSYRQGVGNTEAFF
TGTGCCAGCAGTTACAGACAGGGGGTTGGGAACACTGAAGCTTTCTTT
>TRBJ1-1|.|TRBV29-1|TRBD1
CSVHLGQGMNTEAFF
TGCAGCGTTCACCTGGGACAGGGAATGAACACTGAAGCTTTCTTT
>TRBJ2-2|many|TRBV5-1|.
CASSKPTYTGELFF
TGCGCCAGCAGCAAACCGACCTACACCGGGGAGCTGTTTTTT
>TRBJ1-1|.|TRBV4-1|TRBD1
CASSQVPGTATLEAFF
TGCGCCAGCAGCCAAGTCCCTGGGACAGCCACTCTAGAAGCTTTCTTT
>TRBJ1-1|.|TRBV3-1|.
CASSSGPYDPEAFF
TGTGCCAGCAGCAGTGGGCCCTACGATCCTGAAGCTTTCTTT